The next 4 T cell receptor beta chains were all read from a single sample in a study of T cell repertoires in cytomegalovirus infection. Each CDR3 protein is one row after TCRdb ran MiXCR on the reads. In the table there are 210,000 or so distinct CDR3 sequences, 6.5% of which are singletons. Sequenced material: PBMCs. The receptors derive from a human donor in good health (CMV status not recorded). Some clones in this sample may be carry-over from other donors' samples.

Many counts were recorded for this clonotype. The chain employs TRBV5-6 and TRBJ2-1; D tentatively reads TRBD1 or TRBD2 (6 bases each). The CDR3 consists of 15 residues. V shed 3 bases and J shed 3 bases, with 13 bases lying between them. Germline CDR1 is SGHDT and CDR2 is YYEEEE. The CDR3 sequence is CASSWGAGDYNEQFF. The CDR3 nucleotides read TGTGCCAGCAGCTGGGGGGCAGGGGACTACAATGAGCAGTTCTTC.

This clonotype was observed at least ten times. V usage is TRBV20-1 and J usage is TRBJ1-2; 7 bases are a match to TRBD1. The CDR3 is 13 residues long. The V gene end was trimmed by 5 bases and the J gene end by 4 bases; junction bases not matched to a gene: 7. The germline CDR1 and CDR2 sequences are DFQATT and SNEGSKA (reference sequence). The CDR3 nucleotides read TGCAGTGCTGACTCCGGACAGGTCTATGGCTACACCTTC. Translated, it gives CSADSGQVYGYTF.

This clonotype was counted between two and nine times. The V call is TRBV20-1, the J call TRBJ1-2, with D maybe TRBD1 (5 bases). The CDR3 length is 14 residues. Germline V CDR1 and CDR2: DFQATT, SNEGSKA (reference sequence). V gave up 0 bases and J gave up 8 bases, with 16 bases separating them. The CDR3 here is CSARDRGPGPGYTF. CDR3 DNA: TGCAGTGCTAGAGATCGGGGACCCGGGCCGGGCTACACCTTC.

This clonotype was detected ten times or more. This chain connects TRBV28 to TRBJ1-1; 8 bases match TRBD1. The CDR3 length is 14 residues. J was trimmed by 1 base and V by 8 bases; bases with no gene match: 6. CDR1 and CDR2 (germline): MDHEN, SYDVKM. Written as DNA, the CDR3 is TGTGCCAGCCACGGAGGGACAGGGAACACTGAAGCTTTCTTT. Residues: CASHGGTGNTEAFF. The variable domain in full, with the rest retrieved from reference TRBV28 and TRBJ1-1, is DVKVTQSSRYLVKRTGEKVFLECVQDMDHENMFWYRQDPGLGLRLIYFSYDVKMKEKGDIPEGYSVSREKKERFSLILESASTNQTSMYLCASHGGTGNTEAFFGQGTRLTVV.